Listed below are T cell receptor beta chains from one sample, sequenced in a study of molecular identifiers for immune sequencing clone quantification. In TCRdb, the PCR reads were re-called with MiXCR into one record per CDR3 protein. The sample shows 80,000 to 130,000 distinct CDR3 sequences, roughly 34% of them seen only once. Sequenced sample: naive CD8+ T cells from blood, with Jurkat cell RNA spiked in. The receptors shown here come from a human donor in good health. Some libraries in this study had Jurkat cell RNA spiked in. CDR3s include the opening cysteine and the closing phenylalanine or tryptophan. The D gene is left open where the match is weak. Not every row has a clone size; where given, it reads once, few, many or a size class.

CASSATGFAEKLFF,TGTGCCAGCAGCGCGACAGGGTTCGCTGAAAAACTGTTTTTT,TRBV6-1,many,TRBD1,TRBJ1-4
CASSSLGPPYNEQFF,TGTGCCAGCAGCTCATTAGGCCCCCCCTACAATGAGCAGTTCTTC,TRBV7-9,many,-,TRBJ2-1
CSARDRDRVYSPLHF,TGCAGTGCTAGAGACCGGGACAGGGTTTATTCACCCCTCCACTTT,TRBV20-1,many,TRBD1,TRBJ1-6
CSARPLPQSEQFF,TGCAGTGCTAGACCGCTCCCCCAATCTGAGCAGTTCTTC,TRBV20-1,-,-,TRBJ2-1
CASSPRTGGYEQYF,TGTGCCAGCAGCCCACGGACAGGGGGCTACGAGCAGTACTTC,TRBV13,few,TRBD1,TRBJ2-7
CASSLTGRDGPLDTQYF,TGTGCCAGCAGCTTAACAGGGCGGGACGGCCCTCTGGATACGCAGTATTTT,TRBV7-2,few,-,TRBJ2-3
CASSLFQGGETQYF,TGTGCCAGCAGTTTATTCCAGGGGGGTGAAACCCAGTACTTC,TRBV28,-,-,TRBJ2-5
CASRPGVGGASETQYF,TGTGCCAGCAGACCCGGGGTCGGGGGCGCGTCAGAGACCCAGTACTTC,TRBV12-3/TRBV12-4,few,-,TRBJ2-5
CASSYSSIGAEAFF,TGTGCCAGCAGTTACTCGTCCATAGGGGCTGAAGCTTTCTTT,TRBV6-5,-,-,TRBJ1-1
CASSQKKGADTQYF,TGTGCCAGCAGCCAAAAAAAAGGGGCCGATACGCAGTATTTT,TRBV3-1,few,-,TRBJ2-3
CRAGEDAGELFF,TGCAGGGCTGGCGAGGACGCCGGGGAGCTGTTTTTT,TRBV20-1,once,-,TRBJ2-2
CANSGLASGRYYEQYF,TGTGCCAACAGCGGACTAGCGAGTGGGAGATACTACGAGCAGTACTTC,TRBV9,-,TRBD2,TRBJ2-7
CASSQAPLGANEKLFF,TGTGCCAGCAGCCAAGCGCCGCTAGGAGCTAATGAAAAACTGTTTTTT,TRBV14,-,-,TRBJ1-4
CASIYPPRANVLTF,TGTGCCAGCATCTACCCCCCGCGAGCCAACGTCCTGACTTTC,TRBV7-9,many,-,TRBJ2-6
CASSLIGTFNNSPLHF,TGTGCCAGCAGCTTGATTGGGACATTTAATAATTCACCCCTCCACTTT,TRBV7-9,many,-,TRBJ1-6
CASSQDLGPLAKNIQYF,TGTGCCAGCAGCCAAGATCTGGGGCCGCTAGCCAAAAACATTCAGTACTTC,TRBV3-1,many,-,TRBJ2-4
CASSLIGGIYEQYF,TGTGCCAGCAGCTTAATTGGGGGTATCTACGAGCAGTACTTC,TRBV7-9,many,-,TRBJ2-7
CATSQAEGGLVTQYF,TGTGCCACCAGCCAAGCAGAGGGAGGGCTAGTCACGCAGTATTTT,TRBV15,-,TRBD2,TRBJ2-3
CSVMGVGIVIEQYF,TGCAGCGTCATGGGGGTCGGGATTGTTATCGAGCAGTACTTC,TRBV29-1,-,-,TRBJ2-7
CASSSTPLYEQYF,TGTGCCAGCAGTTCAACTCCCCTTTACGAGCAGTACTTC,TRBV6-5,-,-,TRBJ2-7
CASSPLTDYGYTF,TGTGCCAGCAGCCCCCTTACAGACTATGGCTACACCTTC,TRBV9,-,-,TRBJ1-2
CATRSNQPQHF,TGTGCCACCCGGTCCAATCAGCCCCAGCATTTT,TRBV28,many,-,TRBJ1-5
CASREGDSPLHF,TGTGCCAGCAGGGAAGGTGATTCACCCCTCCACTTT,TRBV5-4,-,-,TRBJ1-6
CASSDGWPPLFSEQFF,TGTGCCAGCAGTGACGGTTGGCCCCCGCTTTTCAGTGAGCAGTTCTTC,TRBV6-4,-,-,TRBJ2-1
CASSSSDSQSNQPQHF,TGTGCCAGCAGCTCATCCGACAGCCAAAGCAATCAGCCCCAGCATTTT,TRBV7-2,-,-,TRBJ1-5
CASSGISGAPTPTSEQFF,TGTGCCAGTAGTGGGATTAGCGGGGCCCCGACCCCTACAAGTGAGCAGTTCTTC,TRBV19,-,TRBD2,TRBJ2-1
CASNPAGRAYNEQFF,TGTGCCAGCAACCCAGCGGGGCGGGCCTACAATGAGCAGTTCTTC,TRBV7-9,-,TRBD2,TRBJ2-1
CASSGGTSGSDDEQYF,TGTGCCAGCAGCGGGGGGACTAGCGGGAGTGACGACGAGCAGTACTTC,TRBV3-1,-,TRBD2,TRBJ2-7
CASSLRSSGTAYEQYF,TGTGCCAGCAGTTTGCGTTCTAGCGGGACGGCCTACGAGCAGTACTTC,TRBV28,few,TRBD2,TRBJ2-7
CASSSGRTGLAGGEETQYF,TGTGCCAGCAGCTCGGGACGGACGGGACTAGCGGGAGGAGAGGAGACCCAGTACTTC,TRBV7-2,few,TRBD2,TRBJ2-5
CASSRWGGETQYF,TGTGCCAGCAGCCGTTGGGGTGGAGAGACCCAGTACTTC,TRBV14,many,-,TRBJ2-5
CSSSSESITLERDVNKETQYF,TGTTCCAGCAGCTCCGAGAGTATAACGTTGGAGCGGGACGTGAATAAAGAGACCCAGTACTTC,TRBV5-6,-,TRBD2,TRBJ2-5
CASGLVTLWAGEETQYF,TGTGCCAGCGGCTTGGTTACTCTTTGGGCCGGGGAAGAGACCCAGTACTTC,TRBV5-4,-,-,TRBJ2-5
CASSPRQNERYF,TGTGCCAGTAGTCCTCGACAGAACGAGCGGTACTTC,TRBV19,-,-,TRBJ2-7
CASSPGQGRVAFYEQYF,TGTGCCAGCTCACCCGGACAGGGGAGGGTTGCCTTCTACGAGCAGTACTTC,TRBV18,once,TRBD1,TRBJ2-7
CASSPQQGSRQETQYF,TGCGCCAGCAGCCCCCAGCAAGGGAGCCGCCAAGAGACCCAGTACTTC,TRBV4-1,-,-,TRBJ2-5
CASRDFHTGELFF,TGTGCCAGCAGAGACTTTCACACCGGGGAGCTGTTTTTT,TRBV6-2/TRBV6-3,-,-,TRBJ2-2
CASSQAGYEQYF,TGTGCCAGCAGCCAAGCGGGGTACGAGCAGTACTTC,TRBV14,many,-,TRBJ2-7
CASSFHGNEQFF,TGTGCCAGCAGCTTCCACGGAAATGAGCAGTTCTTC,TRBV7-2,many,-,TRBJ2-1
CASSFADGVNGDTQYF,TGTGCCAGCAGTTTCGCGGACGGTGTTAATGGAGATACGCAGTATTTT,TRBV12-3/TRBV12-4,many,-,TRBJ2-3